Detailed here is one T cell receptor (beta chain). Antigen unknown. CD45RO/CCR7/CD25/CD127/CD95/CD27 separated CD4+ naive, central memory, regulatory and stem cell-like memory cells by sorting. The CDR3 is 12 amino acids. Looked up from germline, CDR1 is SGHNT and CDR2 is YENEEA. With V trimmed by 6 bases and J by 11 bases, 8 bases remained unmatched. These data come from a study of beta chain features in type 1 diabetes. Study information: The number of sorted cells examined across all samples was around 98 million.

Isolated RNA was reverse transcribed in full, so expressed TCRB transcripts were sequenced. Assay used: immunoSEQ multiplex PCR; TCRdb lists only in-frame clones, some missing. The sample records some 150,000 clones, 9.7% being singletons. Study-wide findings and caveats: Researchers cautioned that cDNA sequencing could over-represent cells with high TCR expression. Patients showed naive, central memory and Treg TCRB repertoires that appeared more similar than those of healthy donors.

The rearrangement uses TRBV11-3 and TRBJ1-1, with TRBD1 matching 8 bases. The TCR comes from a woman between 40 and 55 years old in good health. The sample comprised central memory CD4+ T cells from blood. The CDR3 coding sequence is TGTGCCAGCAGTCCCGGACAGGGAAGCGCTTTCTTT. Protein sequence: CASSPGQGSAFF.